The rows below give T cell receptor beta chains drawn from one sample of a study of cytomegalovirus exposure and HLA in healthy donors. Measured with immunoSEQ multiplex PCR; TCRdb has only the in-frame clones, and not every one. The table has about 200,000 clones, roughly 85% seen once. Material for sequencing was PBMCs. The receptors come from a woman in her forties or fifties in good health and CMV-seronegative. The CDR3 runs from the conserved cysteine through the conserved F or W. The order of the fields is clone size, J gene, V gene, D gene, CDR3 protein, CDR3 DNA. D genes are given only for firm matches. Rows give clone size only sometimes, using once, few, many, or a class for an expanded clone.

abundance: -; j_gene: TRBJ2-2; v_gene: TRBV28; d_gene: -; CDR3aa: CASSRRGTGELFF; CDR3nt: TGTGCCAGCAGCCGGCGGGGAACCGGGGAGCTGTTTTTT
abundance: once; j_gene: TRBJ2-2; v_gene: TRBV11-2; d_gene: TRBD2; CDR3aa: CASSLHGPGGTGELFF; CDR3nt: TGTGCCAGCAGCCTTCACGGACCCGGGGGGACCGGGGAGCTGTTTTTT
abundance: -; j_gene: TRBJ1-2; v_gene: TRBV5-1; d_gene: TRBD1; CDR3aa: CASSSQTGDYGYTF; CDR3nt: TGCGCCAGCAGCTCACAGACAGGGGACTATGGCTACACCTTC
abundance: few; j_gene: TRBJ1-4; v_gene: TRBV11-3; d_gene: TRBD1; CDR3aa: CASSLGGQTNEKLFF; CDR3nt: TGTGCCAGCAGCTTAGGGGGACAGACTAATGAAAAACTGTTTTTT
abundance: -; j_gene: TRBJ2-3; v_gene: TRBV11-3; d_gene: -; CDR3aa: CASSSNGNTDTQYF; CDR3nt: TGTGCCAGCAGCTCGAACGGGAACACAGATACGCAGTATTTT
abundance: -; j_gene: TRBJ2-3; v_gene: TRBV25-1; d_gene: -; CDR3aa: CASSDSPGTDTQYF; CDR3nt: TGTGCCAGCAGTGACTCCCCGGGGACAGATACGCAGTATTTT
abundance: -; j_gene: TRBJ2-3; v_gene: TRBV18; d_gene: TRBD1; CDR3aa: CASSPTGASTDTQYF; CDR3nt: TGTGCCAGCTCACCTACAGGGGCCAGCACAGATACGCAGTATTTT
abundance: -; j_gene: TRBJ1-6; v_gene: TRBV6-6; d_gene: -; CDR3aa: CASRPQGYSPLHF; CDR3nt: TGTGCCAGCAGACCCCAGGGCTATTCACCCCTCCACTTT
abundance: -; j_gene: TRBJ1-1; v_gene: TRBV19; d_gene: TRBD1; CDR3aa: CASSIDGTGNTEAFF; CDR3nt: TGTGCCAGTAGTATTGACGGGACAGGGAACACTGAAGCTTTCTTT
abundance: -; j_gene: TRBJ2-2; v_gene: TRBV28; d_gene: -; CDR3aa: CASRLDGAGELFF; CDR3nt: TGTGCCAGCAGATTAGACGGAGCGGGGGAGCTGTTTTTT
abundance: -; j_gene: TRBJ1-1; v_gene: TRBV7-9; d_gene: -; CDR3aa: CASSLADSGNTEAFF; CDR3nt: TGTGCCAGCAGCTTAGCTGACAGTGGGAACACTGAAGCTTTCTTT
abundance: once; j_gene: TRBJ2-2; v_gene: TRBV12-5; d_gene: TRBD2; CDR3aa: CASGLGLAGTGELFF; CDR3nt: TGTGCTAGTGGTTTGGGACTAGCGGGCACCGGGGAGCTGTTTTTT
abundance: -; j_gene: TRBJ1-1; v_gene: TRBV7-8; d_gene: -; CDR3aa: CASSLVAGKTEAFF; CDR3nt: TGTGCCAGCAGCTTAGTAGCAGGGAAAACTGAAGCTTTCTTT
abundance: -; j_gene: TRBJ2-7; v_gene: TRBV19; d_gene: -; CDR3aa: CASSMASQGIYEQYF; CDR3nt: TGTGCCAGTAGTATGGCCTCGCAGGGTATCTACGAGCAGTACTTC
abundance: -; j_gene: TRBJ2-3; v_gene: TRBV5-1; d_gene: TRBD1; CDR3aa: CASSIRTGTSTDTQYF; CDR3nt: TGCGCCAGCAGCATTAGGACAGGGACTAGCACAGATACGCAGTATTTT
abundance: -; j_gene: TRBJ1-5; v_gene: TRBV28; d_gene: -; CDR3aa: CASSLGSQPQHF; CDR3nt: TGTGCCAGCAGTTTAGGGAGTCAGCCCCAGCATTTT
abundance: -; j_gene: TRBJ1-1; v_gene: TRBV7-8; d_gene: TRBD1; CDR3aa: CASSDRGRGVTEAFF; CDR3nt: TGTGCCAGCAGCGACAGGGGGCGTGGGGTCACTGAAGCTTTCTTT
abundance: -; j_gene: TRBJ2-1; v_gene: TRBV27; d_gene: TRBD2; CDR3aa: CASSLWRGRDNEQFF; CDR3nt: TGTGCCAGCAGTTTGTGGCGCGGGAGAGACAATGAGCAGTTCTTC
abundance: -; j_gene: TRBJ2-7; v_gene: TRBV4-2; d_gene: -; CDR3aa: CASSQAGSYEQYF; CDR3nt: TGTGCCAGCAGCCAAGCGGGATCCTACGAGCAGTACTTC
abundance: -; j_gene: TRBJ2-5; v_gene: TRBV7-2; d_gene: -; CDR3aa: CASSLAGRGETQYF; CDR3nt: TGTGCCAGCAGCTTAGCGGGCCGGGGGGAGACCCAGTACTTC
abundance: -; j_gene: TRBJ1-5; v_gene: TRBV7-9; d_gene: TRBD1; CDR3aa: CASSPLTGGRIRQPQHF; CDR3nt: TGTGCCAGCAGCCCCCTCACAGGGGGCAGAATTCGACAGCCCCAGCATTTT
abundance: -; j_gene: TRBJ1-4; v_gene: TRBV4-1; d_gene: -; CDR3aa: CASSQTDSLNEKLFF; CDR3nt: TGCGCCAGCAGCCAAACGGACAGCCTTAATGAAAAACTGTTTTTT
abundance: -; j_gene: TRBJ1-1; v_gene: TRBV27; d_gene: -; CDR3aa: CASSSQGRTEAFF; CDR3nt: TGTGCCAGCAGTTCTCAGGGGCGGACTGAAGCTTTCTTT
abundance: -; j_gene: TRBJ2-3; v_gene: TRBV15; d_gene: TRBD2; CDR3aa: CATSRASQRGRDTQYF; CDR3nt: TGTGCCACCAGCAGAGCGTCCCAGCGGGGGAGGGATACGCAGTATTTT
abundance: -; j_gene: TRBJ2-5; v_gene: TRBV9; d_gene: -; CDR3aa: CASSVMGARETQYF; CDR3nt: TGTGCCAGCAGCGTAATGGGGGCCAGGGAGACCCAGTACTTC
abundance: few; j_gene: TRBJ2-1; v_gene: TRBV11-2; d_gene: TRBD2; CDR3aa: CASSSTLLAGRRNEQFF; CDR3nt: TGTGCCAGCAGCTCTACGCTACTAGCGGGACGGCGAAATGAGCAGTTCTTC
abundance: -; j_gene: TRBJ2-1; v_gene: TRBV4-3; d_gene: TRBD2; CDR3aa: CASSQDLQLAGHNEQFF; CDR3nt: TGCGCCAGCAGCCAAGATCTCCAACTAGCGGGACATAATGAGCAGTTCTTC
abundance: -; j_gene: TRBJ1-1; v_gene: TRBV7-8; d_gene: -; CDR3aa: CASSLELLMNTEAFF; CDR3nt: TGTGCCAGCAGCCTCGAGTTGCTTATGAACACTGAAGCTTTCTTT
abundance: -; j_gene: TRBJ2-3; v_gene: TRBV28; d_gene: TRBD2; CDR3aa: CASSTTSVSDTQYF; CDR3nt: TGTGCCAGCAGTACCACTAGCGTTTCAGATACGCAGTATTTT
abundance: -; j_gene: TRBJ1-1; v_gene: TRBV19; d_gene: -; CDR3aa: CASREGTTEAFF; CDR3nt: TGTGCCAGTCGTGAGGGAACCACTGAAGCTTTCTTT
abundance: few; j_gene: TRBJ2-1; v_gene: TRBV19; d_gene: -; CDR3aa: CASSEGPYNEQFF; CDR3nt: TGTGCCAGTAGTGAGGGCCCTTACAATGAGCAGTTCTTC
abundance: -; j_gene: TRBJ1-1; v_gene: TRBV19; d_gene: -; CDR3aa: CASSIRPSGTEAFF; CDR3nt: TGTGCCAGTAGTATAAGGCCTTCGGGCACTGAAGCTTTCTTT
abundance: -; j_gene: TRBJ2-1; v_gene: TRBV2; d_gene: TRBD1; CDR3aa: CASSGWDRGGVITYNEQFF; CDR3nt: TGTGCCAGCAGCGGATGGGACAGGGGAGGGGTGATAACCTACAATGAGCAGTTCTTC
abundance: -; j_gene: TRBJ2-1; v_gene: TRBV14; d_gene: -; CDR3aa: CASSRIPVQAVDEQFF; CDR3nt: TGTGCCAGCAGCCGAATCCCCGTGCAGGCTGTGGATGAGCAGTTCTTC
abundance: few; j_gene: TRBJ1-2; v_gene: TRBV6-1; d_gene: -; CDR3aa: CASSEASGGGYTF; CDR3nt: TGTGCCAGCAGTGAAGCGAGCGGGGGAGGCTACACCTTC
abundance: -; j_gene: TRBJ2-7; v_gene: TRBV7-9; d_gene: TRBD2; CDR3aa: CASSPGLADYEQYF; CDR3nt: TGTGCCAGCAGCCCGGGACTAGCGGACTACGAGCAGTACTTC
abundance: -; j_gene: TRBJ2-1; v_gene: TRBV28; d_gene: -; CDR3aa: CASSLGKRDEQFF; CDR3nt: TGTGCCAGCAGTTTGGGGAAGCGGGATGAGCAGTTCTTC
abundance: -; j_gene: TRBJ1-1; v_gene: TRBV5-4; d_gene: TRBD1; CDR3aa: CASSRQGMNTEAFF; CDR3nt: TGTGCCAGCAGCCGACAGGGGATGAACACTGAAGCTTTCTTT
abundance: few; j_gene: TRBJ1-1; v_gene: TRBV6-5; d_gene: TRBD1; CDR3aa: CASSSLRGRDCIF; CDR3nt: TGTGCCAGCAGTTCCCTCAGGGGGCGGGATTGTATCTTT
abundance: -; j_gene: TRBJ2-1; v_gene: TRBV6-4; d_gene: -; CDR3aa: CARRKSSGSSDEQFF; CDR3nt: TGTGCCAGGAGAAAATCCTCGGGTTCCTCGGATGAGCAGTTCTTC
abundance: -; j_gene: TRBJ1-1; v_gene: TRBV5-1; d_gene: TRBD1; CDR3aa: CASSPGGQVNTEAFF; CDR3nt: TGCGCCAGCAGCCCGGGCGGACAGGTTAACACTGAAGCTTTCTTT
abundance: once; j_gene: TRBJ2-5; v_gene: TRBV9; d_gene: TRBD1; CDR3aa: CASSALGQGLETQYF; CDR3nt: TGTGCCAGCAGCGCCCTAGGACAGGGGTTAGAGACCCAGTACTTC
abundance: -; j_gene: TRBJ1-2; v_gene: TRBV10-3; d_gene: TRBD1; CDR3aa: CAITGTATHGYTF; CDR3nt: TGTGCCATCACTGGGACAGCAACACATGGCTACACCTTC
abundance: -; j_gene: TRBJ2-7; v_gene: TRBV29-1; d_gene: TRBD1; CDR3aa: CSVEGTGGAKYF; CDR3nt: TGCAGCGTTGAAGGCACAGGGGGCGCAAAGTACTTC
abundance: -; j_gene: TRBJ2-7; v_gene: TRBV6-5; d_gene: TRBD1; CDR3aa: CASSYGGTGRNEQYF; CDR3nt: TGTGCCAGCAGTTACGGGGGGACAGGGCGCAACGAGCAGTACTTC
abundance: -; j_gene: TRBJ1-4; v_gene: TRBV28; d_gene: -; CDR3aa: CASSLKGAMGKLFF; CDR3nt: TGTGCCAGCAGTTTAAAAGGGGCCATGGGAAAACTGTTTTTT
abundance: few; j_gene: TRBJ1-3; v_gene: TRBV30; d_gene: -; CDR3aa: CAWSFPTGTRSGNTIYF; CDR3nt: TGTGCCTGGAGTTTCCCGACAGGCACCCGCTCTGGAAACACCATATATTTT
abundance: -; j_gene: TRBJ2-7; v_gene: TRBV4-3; d_gene: TRBD1; CDR3aa: CASSQGGTGDEQYF; CDR3nt: TGCGCCAGCAGCCAAGGGGGGACAGGCGACGAGCAGTACTTC
abundance: -; j_gene: TRBJ2-2; v_gene: TRBV9; d_gene: TRBD1; CDR3aa: CASSVTGANTGELFF; CDR3nt: TGTGCCAGCAGCGTGACAGGGGCGAACACCGGGGAGCTGTTTTTT
abundance: -; j_gene: TRBJ2-5; v_gene: TRBV30; d_gene: -; CDR3aa: CAWSVRSRLIQETQYF; CDR3nt: TGTGCCTGGAGTGTACGCAGCAGACTAATCCAAGAGACCCAGTACTTC
abundance: -; j_gene: TRBJ2-1; v_gene: TRBV7-9; d_gene: -; CDR3aa: CASDRNVGSSYNEQFF; CDR3nt: TGTGCCAGCGACAGGAATGTAGGGAGCTCCTACAATGAGCAGTTCTTC
abundance: -; j_gene: TRBJ2-7; v_gene: TRBV4-1; d_gene: TRBD2; CDR3aa: CASSQGSTGGQREQYF; CDR3nt: TGCGCCAGCAGCCAAGGTTCAACGGGAGGCCAACGGGAGCAGTACTTC
abundance: -; j_gene: TRBJ2-3; v_gene: TRBV28; d_gene: TRBD2; CDR3aa: CASRGGRLRADTQYF; CDR3nt: TGTGCCAGCAGGGGCGGGAGGTTAAGGGCAGATACGCAGTATTTT
abundance: -; j_gene: TRBJ1-3; v_gene: TRBV29-1; d_gene: TRBD1; CDR3aa: CSVSRGTGNTIYF; CDR3nt: TGCAGCGTTTCCAGGGGGACTGGAAACACCATATATTTT
abundance: -; j_gene: TRBJ2-3; v_gene: TRBV6-5; d_gene: -; CDR3aa: CASSFVEGRTDTQYF; CDR3nt: TGTGCCAGCAGTTTCGTAGAGGGCCGCACAGATACGCAGTATTTT
abundance: -; j_gene: TRBJ2-3; v_gene: TRBV7-7; d_gene: TRBD2; CDR3aa: CASSPVAGGADTQYF; CDR3nt: TGTGCCAGCAGCCCCGTAGCGGGAGGGGCAGATACGCAGTATTTT
abundance: -; j_gene: TRBJ2-5; v_gene: TRBV29-1; d_gene: -; CDR3aa: CSVEVGRSGAGVAETQYF; CDR3nt: TGCAGCGTTGAAGTCGGACGGTCGGGGGCGGGAGTAGCAGAGACCCAGTACTTC
abundance: -; j_gene: TRBJ1-2; v_gene: TRBV7-9; d_gene: TRBD1; CDR3aa: CASSPDRVLHYGYTF; CDR3nt: TGTGCCAGCAGCCCGGACAGGGTGCTTCACTATGGCTACACCTTC
abundance: -; j_gene: TRBJ2-1; v_gene: TRBV10-3; d_gene: TRBD2; CDR3aa: CAIAGTSGRAGNEQFF; CDR3nt: TGTGCCATAGCCGGGACTAGCGGGAGGGCCGGGAATGAGCAGTTCTTC
abundance: -; j_gene: TRBJ2-7; v_gene: TRBV5-1; d_gene: -; CDR3aa: CASSSDSPPYEQYF; CDR3nt: TGCGCCAGCAGCTCCGACAGCCCTCCCTACGAGCAGTACTTC